This T cell receptor beta chain derives from a study of Graves' ophthalmopathy and Graves' hyperthyroidism. Researchers took RNA transcripts and amplified TCR beta CDR3 regions from them. First-round RT-PCR relied on HTBI primers, and a second-round multiplex PCR came next. One entry per CDR3 protein, called by TCRdb with MiXCR from the multiplex PCR reads. The sample records a few hundred thousand distinct CDR3 sequences, about a sixth being singletons. This clonotype occurred many times. In germline, CDR1 is SGHRS, CDR2 YFSETQ. Trimming cost V 0 bases and J 7 bases, with 20 bases left between them. The CDR3 spans 17 residues.

The receptor was isolated from an adult man with Graves' ophthalmopathy. The V call is TRBV5-1, the J call TRBJ2-4; a possible D gene is TRBD2 (6 bases). The sequenced sample consisted of peripheral blood. CDR3 loop: CASSLGPGTSGGNIQYF. The CDR3, as DNA: TGCGCCAGCAGCTTGGGCCCCGGGACCTCAGGAGGGAACATTCAGTACTTC.